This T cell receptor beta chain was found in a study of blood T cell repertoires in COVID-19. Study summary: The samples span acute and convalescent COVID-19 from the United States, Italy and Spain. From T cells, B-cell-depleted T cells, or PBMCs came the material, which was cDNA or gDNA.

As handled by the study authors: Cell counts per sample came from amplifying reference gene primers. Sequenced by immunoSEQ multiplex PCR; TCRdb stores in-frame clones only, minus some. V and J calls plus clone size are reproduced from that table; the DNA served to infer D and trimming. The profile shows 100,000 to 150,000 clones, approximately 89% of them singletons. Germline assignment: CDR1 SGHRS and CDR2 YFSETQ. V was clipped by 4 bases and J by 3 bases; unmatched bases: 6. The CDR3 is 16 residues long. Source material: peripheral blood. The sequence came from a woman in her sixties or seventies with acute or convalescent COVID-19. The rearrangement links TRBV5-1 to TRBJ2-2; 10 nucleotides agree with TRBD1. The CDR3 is CASSPPGQGYTGELFF. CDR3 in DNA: TGCGCCAGCAGCCCACCGGGACAGGGGTACACCGGGGAGCTGTTTTTT. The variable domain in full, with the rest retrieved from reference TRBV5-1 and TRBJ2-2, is KAGVTQTPRYLIKTRGQQVTLSCSPISGHRSVSWYQQTPGQGLQFLFEYFSETQRNKGNFPGRFSGRQFSNSRSEMNVSTLELGDSALYLCASSPPGQGYTGELFFGEGSRLTVL.